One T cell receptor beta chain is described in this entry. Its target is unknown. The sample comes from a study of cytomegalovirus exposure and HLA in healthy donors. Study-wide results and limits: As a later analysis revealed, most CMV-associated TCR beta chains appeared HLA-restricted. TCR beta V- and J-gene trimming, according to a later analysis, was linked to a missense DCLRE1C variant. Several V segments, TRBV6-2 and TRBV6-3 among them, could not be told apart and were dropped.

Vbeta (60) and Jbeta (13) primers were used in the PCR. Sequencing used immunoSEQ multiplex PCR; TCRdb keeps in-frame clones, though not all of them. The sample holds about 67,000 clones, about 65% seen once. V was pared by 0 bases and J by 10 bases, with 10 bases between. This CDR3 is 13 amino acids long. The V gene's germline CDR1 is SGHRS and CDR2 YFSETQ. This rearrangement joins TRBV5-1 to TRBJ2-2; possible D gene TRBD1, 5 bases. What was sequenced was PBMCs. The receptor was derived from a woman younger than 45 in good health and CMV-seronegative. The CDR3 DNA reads TGCGCCAGCAGCTTGGCCAGGGTCGAGGAGCTGTTTTTT. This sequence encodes CASSLARVEELFF. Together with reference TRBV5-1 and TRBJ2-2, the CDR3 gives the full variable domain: KAGVTQTPRYLIKTRGQQVTLSCSPISGHRSVSWYQQTPGQGLQFLFEYFSETQRNKGNFPGRFSGRQFSNSRSEMNVSTLELGDSALYLCASSLARVEELFFGEGSRLTVL.